The 26 T cell receptor beta chains presented below share a single source sample, sequenced in a study of blood T cell repertoires in COVID-19. The assay was immunoSEQ multiplex PCR, and TCRdb's table has in-frame clones only and misses some. The table includes a few hundred thousand clones, about 80% detected once. The sequencing sample was made of peripheral blood. The receptors were gathered from a human donor in a cohort sampled during active COVID-19.

This chain joins TRBV11-2 and TRBJ2-5; no definite D call. Trimming removed 0 bases from V and 2 bases from J, with 4 bases in between. CDR1 and CDR2 (germline): SGHAT, FQNNGV. The CDR3 is 13 amino acids. Here the CDR3 reads CASSLEQQETQYF. The CDR3 DNA follows: TGTGCCAGCAGCTTAGAACAACAAGAGACCCAGTACTTC.

This chain connects TRBV6-5 to TRBJ1-2; D not resolved. The CDR3 totals 13 residues. V dropped 11 bases and J dropped 3 bases, with 16 bases sitting between them. Germline loops: CDR1 MNHEY, CDR2 SVGAGI. DNA for the CDR3: TGTGCCGTATCCGGGATTCGGGACTATGGCTACACCTTC. It translates to CAVSGIRDYGYTF.

V is TRBV3-1 (or the pseudogene TRBV3-2) and J is TRBJ2-5; D perhaps matches TRBD2 (6 bases). Per germline, CDR1 LGHDT and CDR2 YNNKEL (reference sequence). V was trimmed by 4 bases and J by 4 bases, leaving 13 bases between them. The CDR3 has 14 amino acids. CDR3: CASSPWRDTETQYF. CDR3 in DNA: TGTGCCAGCAGCCCGTGGAGGGATACAGAGACCCAGTACTTC.

The rearrangement joins TRBV13 to TRBJ2-1; TRBD2 matches at 8 bases. V was clipped by 4 bases and J by 0 bases; unmatched bases: 5. The CDR3 loop spans 16 amino acids. CDR1 is PRHDT, CDR2 FYEKMQ, per germline (reference sequence). The chain's CDR3 is CASSSKTSGSYNEQFF. CDR3 in DNA: TGTGCCAGCAGCTCCAAAACTAGCGGCTCCTACAATGAGCAGTTCTTC. Full variable domain (rest looked up from reference TRBV13 and TRBJ2-1): AAGVIQSPRHLIKEKRETATLKCYPIPRHDTVYWYQQGPGQDPQFLISFYEKMQSDKGSIPDRFSAQQFSDYHSELNMSSLELGDSALYFCASSSKTSGSYNEQFFGPGTRLTVL.

The gene calls are TRBV6-4 and TRBJ2-1; D perhaps matches TRBD1 (6 bases). Germline V CDR1 and CDR2: MRHNA, SNTAGT. V was clipped by 4 bases and J by 5 bases, with 18 bases between them. The CDR3 extends over 16 amino acids. DNA of the CDR3: TGTGCCAGCAGTGTGTTGGGGGCTACGGGGAACAATGAGCAGTTCTTC. It specifies CASSVLGATGNNEQFF.

The rearrangement joins TRBV5-4 to TRBJ2-1, with 9 bases aligning to TRBD2. The trim removed 4 bases at V and 2 bases at J, leaving 4 bases unmatched. The germline V gene encodes CDR1 SGHNT and CDR2 YYREEE (reference sequence). The CDR3 is made up of 15 amino acids. In DNA form, the CDR3 reads TGTGCCAGCAGCCCAAGCGGGAGGCCCTACAATGAGCAGTTCTTC. Translating it yields CASSPSGRPYNEQFF.

The table lists this clone with a count of one. The chain's CDR3 is CASSSRVRGVYGYTF. In DNA, the CDR3 is TGTGCCAGCAGCTCCAGAGTCAGGGGCGTCTATGGCTACACCTTC. The chain is built from TRBV11-2 and TRBJ1-2; perhaps TRBD1 as D (6 bases). V lost 4 bases to trimming and J lost 4 bases, with 16 bases between them. Germline V gene lookup returns CDR1 SGHAT and CDR2 FQNNGV. The CDR3 extends over 15 amino acids.

The CDR3 nucleotides read TGTGCCAGCTCCGACATTTCCCCAGAAGAGACCCAGTACTTC. It yields the protein CASSDISPEETQYF. V is TRBV18 and J is TRBJ2-5, with D uncertain. Trimming took 6 bases from V and 3 from J, leaving 14 bases between them. The CDR3 length is 14 residues. CDR1 is KGHSH and CDR2 is LQKENI in the germline V gene.

V usage is TRBV5-8 and J usage is TRBJ2-7; D unresolved. This CDR3 has 14 residues. V dropped 0 bases and J dropped 1 base, with 8 bases sitting between them. The V gene's germline CDR1 is SGHTS and CDR2 YDEGEE. The CDR3 protein is CASSLVGQSYEQYF. Written as DNA, the CDR3 is TGTGCCAGCAGCTTGGTTGGGCAGTCCTACGAGCAGTACTTC. Full variable domain (rest looked up from reference TRBV5-8 and TRBJ2-7): EAGVTQSPTHLIKTRGQQATLRCSPISGHTSVYWYQQALGLGLQFLLWYDEGEERNRGNFPPRFSGRQFPNYSSELNVNALELEDSALYLCASSLVGQSYEQYFGPGTRLTVT.

The CDR3 spells CASSLTGTSNYGYTF. The CDR3 DNA is TGTGCCAGCAGCTTAACAGGGACCTCTAACTATGGCTACACCTTC. The chain is built from TRBV7-2 and TRBJ1-2; D might be TRBD1 (6 bases). Germline V gene lookup returns CDR1 SGHTA and CDR2 FQGNSA. The CDR3 runs 15 residues. V was cut by 2 bases and J by 0 bases, with 10 bases left in between.

Of note for this clone: Compared with germline, one end of the junction differs, possibly owing to a read error. The rearrangement uses TRBV7-7 and TRBJ2-1; 10 positions match TRBD1. Germline CDR1 and CDR2: SSHAT and FNYEAQ (reference sequence). The length of the CDR3 is 17 residues. Here the CDR3 DNA reads TGTGCTAGCAGCCTTCGTACCGGGACAGGGGCCTACAATGAGCAGTTCTTC. This translates into CASSLRTGTGAYNEQFF.

The gene calls are TRBV5-5 and TRBJ2-5; no clear D gene. CDR1 SGHKS and CDR2 YYEKEE come from the germline V gene (reference sequence). Trimming took off 4 bases at V and 5 bases at J, with 15 bases between the two ends. The CDR3 spans 14 residues. The CDR3 nucleotides are TGTGCCAGCAGCACCCTGACACTGCTCGAGACCCAGTACTTC. It encodes CASSTLTLLETQYF.

J is TRBJ2-7 and V is TRBV5-1, with D maybe TRBD2 (6 bases). The germline V and J ends were trimmed by 4 bases and 2 bases, with 16 bases remaining between them. CDR3 length equals 15 residues. The germline CDR1 and CDR2 sequences are SGHRS and YFSETQ. The CDR3 loop is CASSAGLGGTYEQYF. The CDR3 DNA reads as TGCGCCAGCAGCGCCGGCCTCGGGGGAACCTACGAGCAGTACTTC.

V usage is TRBV5-4 and J usage is TRBJ1-1; 7 positions agree with TRBD1. Trimming cost V 0 bases and J 3 bases; bases outside gene matches: 2. This CDR3 spans 14 amino acids. Per germline, CDR1 SGHNT and CDR2 YYREEE (reference sequence). This chain's CDR3 is CASSLEGADTEAFF. The CDR3 bases are TGTGCCAGCAGCTTGGAGGGGGCTGACACTGAAGCTTTCTTT.

The genes are TRBV6-5 and TRBJ1-2; 7 nucleotides align to TRBD1. CDR1 is MNHEY and CDR2 is SVGAGI in the germline V gene. This CDR3 region has 15 residues. With 6 bases clipped from V and 0 bases from J, the junction kept 7 bases outside the gene matches. The CDR3, as DNA: TGTGCCAGCAGATCCACGGACAGGACTAACTATGGCTACACCTTC. Protein product: CASRSTDRTNYGYTF.

The genes are TRBV7-2 and TRBJ2-7, with D possibly TRBD2 on 6 matching bases. The CDR3 spans 14 residues. CDR1 and CDR2 (germline): SGHTA, FQGNSA. Trimming shortened V by 1 base and J by 1 base, and 8 bases separated the two germline ends. The CDR3 protein is CASSLVGGSYEQYF. The CDR3 bases are TGTGCCAGCAGCTTAGTGGGGGGATCCTACGAGCAGTACTTC.

The chain links TRBV3-1 (or the pseudogene TRBV3-2) to TRBJ2-7; D is unresolved. The CDR3 contains 17 residues. Germline CDR1 LGHDT, CDR2 YNNKEL (reference sequence). V shed 0 bases and J shed 6 bases, with 21 bases lying between them. The CDR3 protein is CASSQDFIDSGSGEQYF. The CDR3 DNA is TGTGCCAGCAGCCAAGACTTCATCGATTCAGGATCCGGCGAGCAGTACTTC.

The chain employs TRBV2 and TRBJ2-1, with a tentative D call TRBD1 (5 bases). Deletions cut 4 bases from V and 1 base from J, with 11 bases between. The germline V gene has CDR1 SNHLY and CDR2 FYNNEI. The CDR3 loop spans 15 amino acids. The DNA for the CDR3 is TGTGCCAGCAGTGTTAAGCAGGGTTCCTACAATGAGCAGTTCTTC. Translated: CASSVKQGSYNEQFF.

J is TRBJ2-7 and V is TRBV7-2, with unresolved D. The CDR3 is 14 residues long. V shed 6 bases and J shed 1 base, with 13 bases lying between them. Germline V gene lookup returns CDR1 SGHTA and CDR2 FQGNSA. The CDR3 DNA sequence: TGTGCCAGCAGTTTATCGGGTTCTTCCTACGAGCAGTACTTC. This sequence encodes CASSLSGSSYEQYF.

The rearrangement joins TRBV5-5 to TRBJ2-1; 11 bases are shared with TRBD2. V gave up 6 bases and J gave up 7 bases; unmatched junction bases: 6. The CDR3 length is 14 residues. Germline assignment: CDR1 SGHKS and CDR2 YYEKEE (reference sequence). CDR3 in amino acids: CASNRLAGRNEQFF. The CDR3 DNA reads as TGTGCCAGCAACCGACTAGCGGGGAGGAATGAGCAGTTCTTC.

The rearrangement links TRBV19 to TRBJ2-7; D might be TRBD2 (5 bases). V dropped 5 bases and J dropped 2 bases, with 13 bases sitting between them. The length of the CDR3 is 14 residues. Germline CDR1 is LNHDA and CDR2 is SQIVND (reference sequence). The CDR3 bases are TGTGCCAGTAGTTCATGGACGGGGACCTACGAGCAGTACTTC. It codes for CASSSWTGTYEQYF.

The chain joins TRBV7-9 to TRBJ2-2; 13 bases align to TRBD2. CDR3 size: 18 residues. With V trimmed by 1 base and J by 4 bases, 6 bases remained unmatched. CDR1 is SEHNR, CDR2 FQNEAQ, per germline (reference sequence). In DNA form, the CDR3 reads TGTGCCAGCAGCTTAGGCGGGACTAGCGGGAAGGTCACCGGGGAGCTGTTTTTT. Translating it yields CASSLGGTSGKVTGELFF.

About this clone itself: Other DNA sequences from this sample encode an identical CDR3 as well. The CDR3 DNA reads as TGTGCCAGCAGCCAAGGACTAGCGGGAGGGAATGAGCAGTTCTTC. Encoded protein: CASSQGLAGGNEQFF. This chain connects TRBV3-1 (or the pseudogene TRBV3-2) to TRBJ2-1, with 14 positions matching TRBD2. This CDR3 has 15 residues. V lost 1 base, J lost 7 bases, and 0 bases stayed unmatched. Per the germline V gene, CDR1 is LGHDT and CDR2 is YNNKEL (reference sequence).

The chain carries TRBV6-5 and TRBJ2-3, with D perhaps TRBD2 (7 bases). This CDR3 is 14 amino acids long. Per the germline V gene, CDR1 is MNHEY and CDR2 is SVGAGI. V was pared by 6 bases and J by 2 bases, with 12 bases between. As DNA, the CDR3 is TGTGCCAGCAGGCCGCGGGGGCTCACAGATACGCAGTATTTT. Amino acids: CASRPRGLTDTQYF.

The genes are TRBV5-1 and TRBJ2-3; TRBD2 aligns across 9 bases. CDR1 and CDR2 from the germline V gene are SGHRS and YFSETQ. V dropped 0 bases and J dropped 6; count of bases not matched to a gene: 8. The CDR3 has 16 residues. CDR3 loop: CASSLALGRGGDTQYF. The CDR3 coding sequence is TGCGCCAGCAGCTTGGCCTTAGGGCGGGGGGGTGATACGCAGTATTTT. The variable domain in full, completed from reference TRBV5-1 and TRBJ2-3, reads KAGVTQTPRYLIKTRGQQVTLSCSPISGHRSVSWYQQTPGQGLQFLFEYFSETQRNKGNFPGRFSGRQFSNSRSEMNVSTLELGDSALYLCASSLALGRGGDTQYFGPGTRLTVL.

This clone was seen only a few times. The sample contains more than one DNA sequence encoding this CDR3. The chain carries TRBV19 and TRBJ1-5; 10 positions match TRBD1. After removal of 5 bases from V and 2 bases from J, the junction contained 3 bases not matched to a gene. The CDR3 sequence is 15 residues long. Germline V gene lookup returns CDR1 LNHDA and CDR2 SQIVND (reference sequence). The CDR3: CASSSGQGGNQPQHF. DNA of the CDR3: TGTGCCAGTAGTTCCGGACAGGGGGGCAATCAGCCCCAGCATTTT.